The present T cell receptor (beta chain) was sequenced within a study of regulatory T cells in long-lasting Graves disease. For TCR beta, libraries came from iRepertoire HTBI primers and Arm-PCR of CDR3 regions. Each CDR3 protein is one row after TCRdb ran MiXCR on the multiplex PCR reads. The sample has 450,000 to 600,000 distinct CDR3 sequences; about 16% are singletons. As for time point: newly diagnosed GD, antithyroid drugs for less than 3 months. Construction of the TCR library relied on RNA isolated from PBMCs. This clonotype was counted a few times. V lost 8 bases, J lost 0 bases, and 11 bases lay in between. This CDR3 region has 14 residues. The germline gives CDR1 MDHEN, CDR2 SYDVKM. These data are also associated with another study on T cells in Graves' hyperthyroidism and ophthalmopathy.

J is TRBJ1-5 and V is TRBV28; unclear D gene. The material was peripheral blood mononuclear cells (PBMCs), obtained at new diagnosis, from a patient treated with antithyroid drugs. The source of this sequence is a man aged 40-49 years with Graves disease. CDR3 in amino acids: CASWPGHSNQPQHF. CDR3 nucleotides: TGTGCCAGCTGGCCGGGTCATAGCAATCAGCCCCAGCATTTT.